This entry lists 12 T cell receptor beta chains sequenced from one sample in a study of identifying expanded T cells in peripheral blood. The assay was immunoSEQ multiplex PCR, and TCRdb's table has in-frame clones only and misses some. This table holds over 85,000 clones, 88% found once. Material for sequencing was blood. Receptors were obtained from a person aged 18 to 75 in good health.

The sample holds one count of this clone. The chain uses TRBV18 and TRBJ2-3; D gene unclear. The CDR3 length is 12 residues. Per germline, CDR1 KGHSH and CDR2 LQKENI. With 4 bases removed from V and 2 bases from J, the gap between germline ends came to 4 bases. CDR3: CASSLVTDTQYF. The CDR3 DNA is TGTGCCAGCTCACTCGTCACAGATACGCAGTATTTT.

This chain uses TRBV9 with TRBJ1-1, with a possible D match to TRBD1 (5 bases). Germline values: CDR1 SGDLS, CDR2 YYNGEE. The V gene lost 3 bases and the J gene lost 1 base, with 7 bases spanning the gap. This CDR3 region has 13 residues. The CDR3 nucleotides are TGTGCCAGCAGCGAGACAGCGAACACTGAAGCTTTCTTT. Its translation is CASSETANTEAFF. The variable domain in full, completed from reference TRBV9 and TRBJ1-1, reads DSGVTQTPKHLITATGQRVTLRCSPRSGDLSVYWYQQSLDQGLQFLIQYYNGEERAKGNILERFSAQQFPDLHSELNLSSLELGDSALYFCASSETANTEAFFGQGTRLTVV.

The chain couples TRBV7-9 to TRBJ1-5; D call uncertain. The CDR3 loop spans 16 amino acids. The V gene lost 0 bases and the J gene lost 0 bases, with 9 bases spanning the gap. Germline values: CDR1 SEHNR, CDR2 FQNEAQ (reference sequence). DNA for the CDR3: TGTGCCAGCAGCTTAGCTGGATTCAATAGCAATCAGCCCCAGCATTTT. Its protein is CASSLAGFNSNQPQHF.

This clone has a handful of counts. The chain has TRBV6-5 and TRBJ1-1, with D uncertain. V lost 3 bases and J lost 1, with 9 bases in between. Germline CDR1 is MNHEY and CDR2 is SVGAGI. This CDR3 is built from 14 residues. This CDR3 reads CASSYVVGNTEAFF. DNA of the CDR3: TGTGCCAGCAGTTATGTTGTGGGGAACACTGAAGCTTTCTTT.

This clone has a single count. The CDR3 loop is CAWSVQFGPYNEQFF. In DNA form, the CDR3 reads TGTGCCTGGAGTGTACAGTTCGGCCCCTACAATGAGCAGTTCTTC. V usage is TRBV30 and J usage is TRBJ2-1, with no clear D. Looked up from germline, CDR1 is GTSNPN and CDR2 is SVGIG (reference sequence). This CDR3 comprises 15 residues. V was cut by 0 bases and J by 2 bases, with 11 bases left in between. Filled out from reference TRBV30 and TRBJ2-1, the complete variable domain reads SQTIHQWPATLVQPVGSPLSLECTVEGTSNPNLYWYRQAAGRGLQLLFYSVGIGQISSEVPQNLSASRPQDRQFILSSKKLLLSDSGFYLCAWSVQFGPYNEQFFGPGTRLTVL.

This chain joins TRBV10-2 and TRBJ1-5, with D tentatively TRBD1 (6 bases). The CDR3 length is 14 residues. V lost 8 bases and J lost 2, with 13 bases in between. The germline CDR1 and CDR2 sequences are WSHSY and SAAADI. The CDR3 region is CASQQGGGNQPQHF. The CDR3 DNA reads TGCGCCAGCCAACAGGGTGGGGGCAATCAGCCCCAGCATTTT.

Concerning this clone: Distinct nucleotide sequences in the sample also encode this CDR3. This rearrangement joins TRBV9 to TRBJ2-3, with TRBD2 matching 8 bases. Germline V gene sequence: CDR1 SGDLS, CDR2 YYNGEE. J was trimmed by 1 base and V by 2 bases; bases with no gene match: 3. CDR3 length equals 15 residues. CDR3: CASSVSTSGTDTQYF. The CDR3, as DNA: TGTGCCAGCAGCGTGTCGACTAGCGGCACAGATACGCAGTATTTT.

CDR3 loop: CASGTAVNTGELFF. CDR3 bases: TGTGCCAGTGGGACAGCGGTGAACACCGGGGAGCTGTTTTTT. V and J are TRBV19 and TRBJ2-2, with TRBD1 identical over 7 bases. The CDR3 is made up of 14 amino acids. The germline V gene has CDR1 LNHDA and CDR2 SQIVND (reference sequence). With V trimmed by 8 bases and J by 1 base, 4 bases remained unmatched.

CDR3 sequence (DNA): TGTGCCAGCAGTTCGGGGCCGGGGAACTATGGCTACACCTTC. Translation: CASSSGPGNYGYTF. The gene calls are TRBV28 and TRBJ1-2, with D possibly TRBD1 on 5 matching bases. Germline V gene sequence: CDR1 MDHEN, CDR2 SYDVKM. The CDR3 has 14 amino acids. V shed 4 bases and J shed 2 bases, with 11 bases lying between them.

The CDR3 DNA is TGCAGCGTTGGAGTTTTGGGACAGTTTAACTACGAGCAGTACTTC. It codes for CSVGVLGQFNYEQYF. This rearrangement joins TRBV29-1 to TRBJ2-7, with 7 bases identical to TRBD1. Looked up from germline, CDR1 is SQVTM and CDR2 is ANQGSEA. This CDR3 is built from 15 residues. The V gene end was trimmed by 4 bases and the J gene end by 3 bases; junction bases not matched to a gene: 12.

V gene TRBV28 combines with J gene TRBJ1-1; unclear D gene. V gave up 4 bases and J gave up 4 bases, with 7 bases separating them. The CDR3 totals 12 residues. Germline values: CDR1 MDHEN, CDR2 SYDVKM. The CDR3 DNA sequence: TGTGCCAGCAGTTCAAGTTCCACTGAAGCTTTCTTT. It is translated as CASSSSSTEAFF. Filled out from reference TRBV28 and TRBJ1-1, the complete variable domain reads DVKVTQSSRYLVKRTGEKVFLECVQDMDHENMFWYRQDPGLGLRLIYFSYDVKMKEKGDIPEGYSVSREKKERFSLILESASTNQTSMYLCASSSSSTEAFFGQGTRLTVV.

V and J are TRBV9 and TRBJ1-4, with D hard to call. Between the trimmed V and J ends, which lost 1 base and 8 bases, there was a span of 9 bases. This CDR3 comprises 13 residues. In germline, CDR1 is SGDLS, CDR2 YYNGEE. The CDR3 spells CASSVSPYEKLFF. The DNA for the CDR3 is TGTGCCAGCAGCGTAAGCCCGTACGAAAAACTGTTTTTT.